Below, 17 T cell receptor beta chains from the same sample are listed, as sequenced in a study of T-cell reconstitution after alpha-beta-depleted transplantation in children listed by TCRdb under 2016. The sample's treatment or condition label, in plain terms: allogeneic hematopoietic cell transplantation with graft depleted of TCRalphabeta T cells and CD19 B cells. Library preparation used PCR. TCRdb names Illumina HiSeq 2500 as the instrument used. TCR libraries were prepared with molecular barcoding, using unique molecular identifiers to normalize TCRbeta repertoire quantification. TCRdb cleaned the public reads at Q25 with fastp, built clones with MiXCR and kept in-frame beta chains. Under each unique CDR3 protein, matching rows form one entry showing the most common genes and DNA. This sample is represented by hundreds of thousands of distinct CDR3 sequences; around a tenth of them were singletons. The top ten clonotypes cover 23% of the sample.

This specimen consisted of peripheral blood, obtained 180 days after TCRalphabeta/CD19-depleted stem cell transplant. The receptors stem from a male patient aged 2-10 years who had a stem cell transplant for chronic granulomatous disease, so the T cells may come from the graft donor.

This clonotype was counted ten times or more. The chain couples TRBV7-2 to TRBJ2-1; 8 bases are shared with TRBD2. Per the germline V gene, CDR1 is SGHTA and CDR2 is FQGNSA. V was pared by 5 bases and J by 6 bases, with 3 bases of the junction left unmatched. There are 13 residues in the CDR3. For the CDR3, the DNA is TGTGCCAGCAGCCGAACTAGCGGCAATGAGCAGTTCTTC. Translated: CASSRTSGNEQFF. The whole variable domain, filled in from reference TRBV7-2 and TRBJ2-1, reads GAGVSQSPSNKVTEKGKDVELRCDPISGHTALYWYRQSLGQGLEFLIYFQGNSAPDKSGLPSDRFSAERTGGSVSTLTIQRTQQEDSAVYLCASSRTSGNEQFFGPGTRLTVL.

Ten or more counts support this clonotype. The chain carries TRBV12-3 or TRBV12-4 and TRBJ2-7; D gene ambiguous. With 3 bases removed from V and 1 base from J, the gap between germline ends came to 4 bases. This CDR3 is 12 amino acids long. The CDR3 DNA sequence: TGTGCCAGCAGTTTTGGTTCCTACGAGCAGTACTTC. Translated: CASSFGSYEQYF.

This clonotype has ten or more counts. V is TRBV5-1 and J is TRBJ2-7; D perhaps matches TRBD2 (6 bases). CDR3 length: 12 residues. Germline lookup yields CDR1 SGHRS and CDR2 YFSETQ. Trimming took 7 bases from V and 3 from J, leaving 11 bases between them. The CDR3 is CASSGANYEQYF. CDR3 DNA sequence: TGCGCCAGCTCGGGAGCTAACTACGAGCAGTACTTC.

This clonotype showed up many times. The gene calls are TRBV9 and TRBJ2-7; TRBD1 is a possible D gene (7 bases). The CDR3 has 14 residues. The V end lost 3 bases, the J end lost 5 bases, and 15 bases lay between the germline ends. Germline lookup yields CDR1 SGDLS and CDR2 YYNGEE. The CDR3 loop is CASSAGGQGHEQYF. The CDR3 region has the DNA TGTGCCAGCAGCGCAGGGGGGCAGGGCCACGAGCAGTACTTC.

The sample holds many counts of this clonotype. The chain carries TRBV7-2 and TRBJ2-5; TRBD1 agrees at 11 bases. The CDR3 covers 15 residues. Looked up from germline, CDR1 is SGHTA and CDR2 is FQGNSA. J was trimmed by 4 bases and V by 3 bases; bases with no gene match: 4. Here the CDR3 reads CASSLDRGLSETQYF. The CDR3, as DNA: TGTGCCAGCAGCTTGGACAGGGGGCTGTCAGAGACCCAGTACTTC.

There are many counts of this clonotype. This chain uses TRBV5-1 with TRBJ2-6; D is unresolved. This CDR3 comprises 18 residues. CDR1 SGHRS and CDR2 YFSETQ come from the germline V gene. V was clipped by 0 bases and J by 2 bases, with 15 bases between them. CDR3 in amino acids: CASSLGWQDVTGANVLTF. Written as DNA, the CDR3 is TGCGCCAGCAGCTTGGGATGGCAGGACGTGACTGGGGCCAACGTCCTGACTTTC.

This clonotype was counted a single time. The chain carries TRBV7-3 and TRBJ2-4; D gene unclear. The germline V gene has CDR1 SGHTA and CDR2 FQGTGA. The CDR3 covers 19 residues. Trimming removed 5 bases from V and 0 bases from J, with 23 bases in between. CDR3 loop: CASSVLSVRGELAKNIQYF. In DNA form, the CDR3 reads TGTGCCAGCAGCGTCTTAAGCGTCCGCGGTGAACTAGCCAAAAACATTCAGTACTTC. Using reference TRBV7-3 and TRBJ2-4 for the parts outside the CDR3, the full variable domain is GAGVSQTPSNKVTEKGKYVELRCDPISGHTALYWYRQSLGQGPEFLIYFQGTGAADDSGLPNDRFFAVRPEGSVSTLKIQRTERGDSAVYLCASSVLSVRGELAKNIQYFGAGTRLSVL.

Many counts were recorded for this clonotype. This sequence joins TRBV3-1 and TRBJ2-5; the match to TRBD1 covers 8 bases. V trimming: 0 bases; J trimming: 7 bases; junction bases outside the gene matches: 19. The CDR3 sequence is 19 residues long. Germline V gene data show CDR1 as LGHDT and CDR2 as YNNKEL (reference sequence). CDR3 protein: CASSQDPTQGVHYLGTQYF. The CDR3 DNA sequence: TGTGCCAGCAGCCAAGATCCCACACAGGGGGTCCATTATCTCGGGACCCAGTACTTC.

Many counts were recorded for this clonotype. This chain uses TRBV6-1 with TRBJ1-6; no clear D gene. The germline V and J ends were trimmed by 8 bases and 7 bases, with 12 bases remaining between them. The germline CDR1 and CDR2 sequences are MNHNS and SASEGT. CDR3 length: 13 amino acids. CDR3 sequence (DNA): TGTGCCAGCGGCGGACGGACGAATTCACCCCTCCACTTT. It specifies CASGGRTNSPLHF.

This clonotype has a count of ten or more. The chain couples TRBV7-9 to TRBJ2-5; possibly TRBD2 for D (5 bases). Germline assignment: CDR1 SEHNR and CDR2 FQNEAQ (reference sequence). The CDR3 loop spans 14 amino acids. Trimming stripped 2 bases from V and 0 bases from J, with 7 bases between. This chain's CDR3 is CASSLSGNQETQYF. The CDR3 nucleotides read TGTGCCAGCAGCTTATCCGGGAACCAAGAGACCCAGTACTTC.

This clonotype was observed many times. The V gene is TRBV12-3 or TRBV12-4, the J gene TRBJ2-7, with TRBD1 matching 9 bases. V was pared by 5 bases and J by 6 bases, with 5 bases of the junction left unmatched. This CDR3 is 13 amino acids long. The CDR3 protein is CASSLGQGAEQYF. For the CDR3, the DNA is TGTGCCAGCAGTCTGGGACAGGGAGCCGAGCAGTACTTC.

At least ten counts were recorded for this clonotype. The gene calls are TRBV15 and TRBJ2-2; either TRBD1 or TRBD2 may supply D (7 bases each). CDR3 length: 16 residues. The germline V and J ends were trimmed by 0 bases and 5 bases, with 13 bases remaining between them. Germline CDR1 LNHNV, CDR2 YYDKDF (reference sequence). CDR3 DNA sequence: TGTGCCACCAGCAGAGATCGACAGGGAGGGACCGGGGAGCTGTTTTTT. Residues: CATSRDRQGGTGELFF.

This clonotype has at least ten counts. The rearrangement joins TRBV5-1 to TRBJ1-2; 7 nucleotides line up with TRBD1. The CDR3 is 15 amino acids. Trimming took 7 bases from V and 6 from J; bases not matched to a gene: 15. CDR1 SGHRS and CDR2 YFSETQ come from the germline V gene. The DNA for the CDR3 is TGCGCCAGCGCCGGTTTAATAGGGGGCCAAGATGGCTACACCTTC. Its protein is CASAGLIGGQDGYTF. Looking up the rest from reference TRBV5-1 and TRBJ1-2 gives the full variable domain: KAGVTQTPRYLIKTRGQQVTLSCSPISGHRSVSWYQQTPGQGLQFLFEYFSETQRNKGNFPGRFSGRQFSNSRSEMNVSTLELGDSALYLCASAGLIGGQDGYTFGSGTRLTVV.

This clonotype appeared many times. The chain joins TRBV20-1 to TRBJ1-3, with D uncertain. Germline V gene data show CDR1 as DFQATT and CDR2 as SNEGSKA (reference sequence). Trimming took 5 bases from V and 8 from J, leaving 19 bases between them. The CDR3 is 14 amino acids. CDR3 in DNA: TGCAGTGCTGGTTCAACATCCTCTCTGGACACCATATATTTT. It encodes CSAGSTSSLDTIYF.

In this sample, this clonotype turned up many times. V and J are TRBV7-3 and TRBJ1-1; unclear D gene. This CDR3 has 13 residues. CDR1 is SGHTA and CDR2 is FQGTGA in the germline V gene. V was pared by 5 bases and J by 2 bases, with 9 bases between. CDR3 protein: CASSPTVNTEAFF. The DNA of the CDR3 is TGTGCCAGCAGCCCCACAGTAAACACTGAAGCTTTCTTT.

This clonotype was seen ten or more times. CDR3 residues: CSARPAGASGELFF. The CDR3 DNA reads TGCAGTGCTAGACCAGCCGGGGCGTCCGGGGAGCTGTTTTTT. The V and J genes are TRBV20-1 and TRBJ2-2; D may be TRBD1 or TRBD2 (5 bases each). The V gene lost 2 bases and the J gene lost 6 bases, with 13 bases spanning the gap. Germline assignment: CDR1 DFQATT and CDR2 SNEGSKA (reference sequence). The CDR3 runs to 14 residues.

This clonotype was seen ten or more times. V gene TRBV27 combines with J gene TRBJ2-7; 8 bases are shared with TRBD1. The CDR3 extends over 20 amino acids. With V trimmed by 2 bases and J by 0 bases, 18 bases remained unmatched. From germline, CDR1 is MNHEY and CDR2 SMNVEV (reference sequence). The CDR3 spells CASSLRLVPGQAPSSYEQYF. The CDR3 DNA follows: TGTGCCAGCAGTTTACGTCTAGTCCCGGGACAGGCCCCAAGCTCCTACGAGCAGTACTTC.